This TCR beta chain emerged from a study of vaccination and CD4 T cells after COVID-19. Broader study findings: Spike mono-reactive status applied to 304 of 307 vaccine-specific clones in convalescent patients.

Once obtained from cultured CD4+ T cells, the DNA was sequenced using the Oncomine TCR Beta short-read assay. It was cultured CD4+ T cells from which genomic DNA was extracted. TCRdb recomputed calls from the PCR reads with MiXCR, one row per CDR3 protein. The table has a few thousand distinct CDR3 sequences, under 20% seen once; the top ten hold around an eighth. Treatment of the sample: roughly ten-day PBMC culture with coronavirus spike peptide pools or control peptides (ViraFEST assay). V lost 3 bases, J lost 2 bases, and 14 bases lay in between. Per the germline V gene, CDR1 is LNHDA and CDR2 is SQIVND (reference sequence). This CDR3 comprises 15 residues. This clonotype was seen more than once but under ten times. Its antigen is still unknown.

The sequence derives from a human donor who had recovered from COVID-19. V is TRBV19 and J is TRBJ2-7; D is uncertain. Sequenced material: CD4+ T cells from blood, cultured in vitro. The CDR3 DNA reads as TGTGCCAGTAGTATCGGTCGCCGGCAGACCTACGAGCAGTACTTC. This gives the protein CASSIGRRQTYEQYF.